This TCR beta chain was identified in a study of blood T cells in healthy people across ages. Turning to the study itself: With template switching, about one barcoded beta molecule was captured per two T cells. Study conclusions and caveats: Whereas aged donors had fewer naive CD4+ cells, long-lived donors had more of them and higher diversity.

For this clonotype: Its matching antigen is unknown.

Ranging in age from about 6 to 90, the donors were healthy Caucasian individuals from Russia. The authors ran a second PCR of roughly 6 to 12 cycles using a sample-barcoded 5' primer and a J-beta primer mix. Every cDNA molecule carried a tag from a template-switch adaptor bearing 12 random nucleotides. TCRdb reprocessed the 5' RACE reads with MiXCR, giving one entry per CDR3 protein. The profile shows 1.5 million to 2 million distinct CDR3 sequences, about 35% of them singletons. The CDR3 contains 14 residues. Germline loops: CDR1 DFQATT, CDR2 SNEGSKA (reference sequence). V lost 0 bases and J 5 bases, leaving 13 bases between the germline ends.

The chain joins TRBV20-1 to TRBJ1-1, with no clear D. Sequencing used blood. This receptor was obtained from a woman in her thirties in good health. CDR3 DNA: TGCAGTGCTAGAGATATAGCAGGACGGACTGAAGCTTTCTTT. As protein: CSARDIAGRTEAFF.